This T cell receptor (beta chain) was identified in a study of blood T cell repertoires in COVID-19. Original processing notes: The assay estimated nucleated cells by amplifying reference gene primers. Repertoires were generated with immunoSEQ multiplex PCR, while TCRdb's copy carries only in-frame clones and drops some. That table furnishes V, J and clone size, whereas the DNA furnished D and trimming. The data contain around 430,000 clones, around nine tenths of them singletons. Two negative PCRs, clearance, or symptom resolution characterized the recovered Cohort 3 donors. The CDR3 runs 13 residues. Germline CDR1 LGHDT, CDR2 YNNKEL (reference sequence). The V and J ends lost 0 bases and 7 bases, in that order; junction bases with no gene match: 2.

The sample comprised PBMCs or T cells enriched from blood (not recorded which). This sequence originates from a woman in her forties or fifties who had recovered from COVID-19. The rearrangement joins TRBV3-1 (or the pseudogene TRBV3-2) to TRBJ1-2; 7 bases are shared with TRBD1. As DNA, the CDR3 is TGTGCCAGCAGCCAAGAGGCAGGGGGTGGCTACACCTTC. Residues: CASSQEAGGGYTF.